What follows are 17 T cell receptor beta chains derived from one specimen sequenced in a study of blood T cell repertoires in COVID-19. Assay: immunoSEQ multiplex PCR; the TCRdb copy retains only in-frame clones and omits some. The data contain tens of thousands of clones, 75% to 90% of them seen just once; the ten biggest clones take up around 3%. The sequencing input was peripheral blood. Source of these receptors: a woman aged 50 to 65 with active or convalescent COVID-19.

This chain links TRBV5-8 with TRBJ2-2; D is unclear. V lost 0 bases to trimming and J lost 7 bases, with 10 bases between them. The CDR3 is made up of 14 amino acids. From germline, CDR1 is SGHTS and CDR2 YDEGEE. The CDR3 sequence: CASSLDLPLGELFF. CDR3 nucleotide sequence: TGTGCCAGCAGCTTGGATCTCCCCCTCGGGGAGCTGTTTTTT.

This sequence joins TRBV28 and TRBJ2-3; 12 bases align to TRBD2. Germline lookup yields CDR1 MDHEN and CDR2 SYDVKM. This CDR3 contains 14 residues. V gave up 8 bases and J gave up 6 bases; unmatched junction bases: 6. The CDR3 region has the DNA TGTGCCAGCCAGACTAGCGGGGGTGGGGATACGCAGTATTTT. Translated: CASQTSGGGDTQYF.

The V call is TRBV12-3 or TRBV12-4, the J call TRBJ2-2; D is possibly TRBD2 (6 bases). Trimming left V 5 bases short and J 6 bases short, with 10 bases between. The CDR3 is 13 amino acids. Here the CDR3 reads CASSPGGPGELFF. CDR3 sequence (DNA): TGTGCCAGCAGTCCCGGGGGACCCGGGGAGCTGTTTTTT.

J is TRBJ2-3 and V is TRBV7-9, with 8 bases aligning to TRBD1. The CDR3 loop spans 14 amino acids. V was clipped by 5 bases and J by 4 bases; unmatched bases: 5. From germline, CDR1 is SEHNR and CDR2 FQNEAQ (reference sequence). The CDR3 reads CASSPRGQSDTQYF. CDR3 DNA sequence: TGTGCCAGCAGCCCCAGGGGGCAATCAGATACGCAGTATTTT. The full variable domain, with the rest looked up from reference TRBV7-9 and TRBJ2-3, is DTGVSQNPRHKITKRGQNVTFRCDPISEHNRLYWYRQTLGQGPEFLTYFQNEAQLEKSRLLSDRFSAERPKGSFSTLEIQRTEQGDSAMYLCASSPRGQSDTQYFGPGTRLTVL.

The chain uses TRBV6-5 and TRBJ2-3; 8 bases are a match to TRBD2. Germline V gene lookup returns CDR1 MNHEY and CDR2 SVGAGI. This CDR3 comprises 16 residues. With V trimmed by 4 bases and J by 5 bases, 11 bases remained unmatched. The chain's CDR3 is CASSSIAGPREDTQYF. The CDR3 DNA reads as TGTGCCAGCAGTTCAATAGCGGGGCCCCGGGAAGATACGCAGTATTTT.

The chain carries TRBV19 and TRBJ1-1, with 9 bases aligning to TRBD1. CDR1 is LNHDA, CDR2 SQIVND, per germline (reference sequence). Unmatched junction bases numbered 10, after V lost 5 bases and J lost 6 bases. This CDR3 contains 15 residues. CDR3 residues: CASSSAGTGSPEAFF. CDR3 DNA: TGTGCCAGTAGTTCGGCCGGGACAGGGTCACCTGAAGCTTTCTTT.

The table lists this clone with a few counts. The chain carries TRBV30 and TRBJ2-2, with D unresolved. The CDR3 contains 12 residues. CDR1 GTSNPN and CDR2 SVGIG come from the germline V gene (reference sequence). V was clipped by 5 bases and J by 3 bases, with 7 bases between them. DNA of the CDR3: TGTGCCTGGGGTCCAGACACCGGGGAGCTGTTTTTT. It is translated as CAWGPDTGELFF.

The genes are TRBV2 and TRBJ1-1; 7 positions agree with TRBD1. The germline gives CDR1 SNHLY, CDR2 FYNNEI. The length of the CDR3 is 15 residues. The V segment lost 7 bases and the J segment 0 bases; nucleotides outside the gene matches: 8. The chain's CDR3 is CASKFRGTVNTEAFF. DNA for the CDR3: TGTGCCAGCAAGTTCCGCGGGACAGTGAACACTGAAGCTTTCTTT.

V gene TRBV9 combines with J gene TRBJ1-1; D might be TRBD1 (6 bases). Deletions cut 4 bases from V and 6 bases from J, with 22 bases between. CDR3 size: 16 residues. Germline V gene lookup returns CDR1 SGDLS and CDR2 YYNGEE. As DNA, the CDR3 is TGTGCCAGCAGCCCCAGAGGGGGGGTTAAGTGGGCTGAAGCTTTCTTT. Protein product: CASSPRGGVKWAEAFF. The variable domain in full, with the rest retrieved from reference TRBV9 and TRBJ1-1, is DSGVTQTPKHLITATGQRVTLRCSPRSGDLSVYWYQQSLDQGLQFLIQYYNGEERAKGNILERFSAQQFPDLHSELNLSSLELGDSALYFCASSPRGGVKWAEAFFGQGTRLTVV.

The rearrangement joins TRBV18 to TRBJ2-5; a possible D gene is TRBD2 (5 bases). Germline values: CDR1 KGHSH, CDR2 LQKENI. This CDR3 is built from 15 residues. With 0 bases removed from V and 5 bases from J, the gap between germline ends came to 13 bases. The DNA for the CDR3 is TGTGCCAGCTCACCACCTAAGGGCACGGGGGAGACCCAGTACTTC. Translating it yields CASSPPKGTGETQYF. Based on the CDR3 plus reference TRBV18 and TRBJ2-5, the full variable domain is NAGVMQNPRHLVRRRGQEARLRCSPMKGHSHVYWYRQLPEEGLKFMVYLQKENIIDESGMPKERFSAEFPKEGPSILRIQQVVRGDSAAYFCASSPPKGTGETQYFGPGTRLLVL.

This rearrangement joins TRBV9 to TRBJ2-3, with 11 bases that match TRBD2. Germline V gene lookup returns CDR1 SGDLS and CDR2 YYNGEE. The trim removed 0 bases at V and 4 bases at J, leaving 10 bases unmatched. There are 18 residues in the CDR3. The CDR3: CASSVESSGGAFSDTQYF. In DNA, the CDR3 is TGTGCCAGCAGCGTAGAGAGTAGCGGGGGGGCTTTCTCAGATACGCAGTATTTT.

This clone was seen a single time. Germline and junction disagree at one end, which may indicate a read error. Here the CDR3 reads CASSLRDGGGSRDTQYF. The CDR3 DNA sequence: TGCGCCAGCAGCCTTCGGGATGGGGGAGGCAGCAGAGATACGCAGTATTTT. The chain links TRBV4-3 to TRBJ2-3; TRBD2 might be the D (6 bases). Looked up from germline, CDR1 is LGHNA and CDR2 is YSLEER. The CDR3 runs to 17 residues.

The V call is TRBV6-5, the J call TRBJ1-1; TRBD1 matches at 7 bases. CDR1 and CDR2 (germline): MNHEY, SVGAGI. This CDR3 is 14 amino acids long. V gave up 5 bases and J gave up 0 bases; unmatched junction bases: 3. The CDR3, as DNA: TGTGCCAGCAGTAACAGGGGACTGAACACTGAAGCTTTCTTT. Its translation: CASSNRGLNTEAFF.

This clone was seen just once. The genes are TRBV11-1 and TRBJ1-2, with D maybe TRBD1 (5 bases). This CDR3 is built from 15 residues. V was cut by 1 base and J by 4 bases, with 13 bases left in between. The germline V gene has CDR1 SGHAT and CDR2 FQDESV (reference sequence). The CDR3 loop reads CASSLDLAGTYGYTF. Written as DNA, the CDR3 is TGTGCCAGCAGCTTAGACTTGGCGGGGACCTATGGCTACACCTTC.

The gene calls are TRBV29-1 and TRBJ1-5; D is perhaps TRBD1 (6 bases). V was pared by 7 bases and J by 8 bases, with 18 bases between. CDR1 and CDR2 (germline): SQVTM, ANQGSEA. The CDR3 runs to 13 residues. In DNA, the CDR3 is TGCAGCGCCCAAGGGGGGGATTTCGAGCCCCAGCATTTT. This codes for CSAQGGDFEPQHF.

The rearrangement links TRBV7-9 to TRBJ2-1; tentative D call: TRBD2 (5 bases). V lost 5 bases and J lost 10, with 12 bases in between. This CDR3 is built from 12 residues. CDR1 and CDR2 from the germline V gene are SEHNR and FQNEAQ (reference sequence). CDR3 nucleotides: TGTGCCAGCAGCCCACTAGGGATAGAGCAGTTCTTC. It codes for CASSPLGIEQFF.

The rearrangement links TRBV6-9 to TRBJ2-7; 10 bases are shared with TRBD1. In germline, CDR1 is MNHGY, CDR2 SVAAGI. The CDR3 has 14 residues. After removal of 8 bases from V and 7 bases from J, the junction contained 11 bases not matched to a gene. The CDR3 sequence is CASARDRGFREQYF. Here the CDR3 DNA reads TGTGCCAGCGCACGGGACAGGGGATTTAGGGAGCAGTACTTC.